This T cell receptor beta chain was identified in a study of blood T cell repertoires in COVID-19. Study background: COVID-19 samples, acute and convalescent, were from the United States, Italy and Spain. PBMCs, B-cell-depleted T cells, or T cells were the source of the cDNA or gDNA that made up the material.

CDR1 and CDR2 (germline): SGHNT, YYREEE (reference sequence). This CDR3 is 15 amino acids long. The V gene lost 0 bases and the J gene lost 7 bases, with 14 bases spanning the gap. How the authors handled the data: Amplification from reference gene primers served as the basis for estimated nucleated cell counts. Data came from immunoSEQ multiplex PCR; TCRdb stores just in-frame clones and leaves some out. V and J calls and clone size are those listed in that table; D and trimming were worked out from the DNA. Of 35,000 or so clones detected, about nine tenths appear once; the ten largest clones hold 5% to 7%.

This chain joins TRBV5-4 and TRBJ1-5; D is perhaps TRBD1 (5 bases). This receptor was obtained from a human donor in a cohort sampled during active COVID-19. Sequences were obtained from peripheral blood. The DNA of the CDR3 is TGTGCCAGCAGCTTGGATCCAGGGATCGGACAGCCCCAGCATTTT. Its protein product is CASSLDPGIGQPQHF. Drawing the rest from reference TRBV5-4 and TRBJ1-5, the complete variable domain is ETGVTQSPTHLIKTRGQQVTLRCSSQSGHNTVSWYQQALGQGPQFIFQYYREEENGRGNFPPRFSGLQFPNYSSELNVNALELDDSALYLCASSLDPGIGQPQHFGDGTRLSIL.